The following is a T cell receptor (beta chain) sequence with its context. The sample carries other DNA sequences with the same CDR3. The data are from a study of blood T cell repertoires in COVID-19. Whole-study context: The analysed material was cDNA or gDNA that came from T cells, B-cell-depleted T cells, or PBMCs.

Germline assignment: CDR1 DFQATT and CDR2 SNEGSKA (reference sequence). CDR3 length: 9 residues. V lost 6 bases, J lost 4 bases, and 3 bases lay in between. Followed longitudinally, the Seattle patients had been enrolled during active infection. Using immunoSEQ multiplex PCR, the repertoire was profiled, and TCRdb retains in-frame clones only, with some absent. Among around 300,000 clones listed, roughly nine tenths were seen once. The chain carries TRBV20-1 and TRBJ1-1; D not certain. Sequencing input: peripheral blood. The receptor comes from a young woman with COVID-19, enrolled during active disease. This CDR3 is CSASTEAFF. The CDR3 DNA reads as TGCAGTGCGAGCACTGAAGCTTTCTTT.